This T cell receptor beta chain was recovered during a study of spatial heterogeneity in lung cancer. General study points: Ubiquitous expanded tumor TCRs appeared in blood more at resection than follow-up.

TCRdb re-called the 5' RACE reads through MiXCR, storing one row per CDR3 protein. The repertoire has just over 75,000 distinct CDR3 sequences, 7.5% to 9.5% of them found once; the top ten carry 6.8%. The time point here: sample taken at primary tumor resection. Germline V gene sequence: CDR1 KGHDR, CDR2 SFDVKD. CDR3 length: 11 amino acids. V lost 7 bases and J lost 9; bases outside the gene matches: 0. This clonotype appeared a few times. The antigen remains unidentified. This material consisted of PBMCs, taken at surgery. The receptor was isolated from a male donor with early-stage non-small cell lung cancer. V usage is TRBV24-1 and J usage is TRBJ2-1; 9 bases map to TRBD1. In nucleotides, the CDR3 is TGTGCCACCAGGACAGGGGGTGAGCAGTTCTTC. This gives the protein CATRTGGEQFF.